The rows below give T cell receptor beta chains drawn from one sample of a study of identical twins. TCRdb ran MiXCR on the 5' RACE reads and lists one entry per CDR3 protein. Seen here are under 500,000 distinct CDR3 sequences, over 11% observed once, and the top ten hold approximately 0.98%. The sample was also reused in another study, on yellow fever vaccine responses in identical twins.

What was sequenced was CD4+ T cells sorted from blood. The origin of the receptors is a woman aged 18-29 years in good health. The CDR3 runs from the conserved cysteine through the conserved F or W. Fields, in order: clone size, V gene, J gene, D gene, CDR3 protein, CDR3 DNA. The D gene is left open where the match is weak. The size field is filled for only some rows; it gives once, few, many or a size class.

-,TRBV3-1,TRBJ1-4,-,CASSLRQAGGEKLFF,TGTGCCAGCAGCCTCCGACAGGCCGGCGGTGAAAAACTGTTTTTT
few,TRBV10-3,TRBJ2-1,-,CAISEGGPTNEQFF,TGTGCCATCAGCGAGGGGGGTCCTACGAATGAGCAGTTCTTC
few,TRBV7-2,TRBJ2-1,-,CASSSRGGEQFF,TGTGCCAGCAGCAGCCGAGGAGGCGAGCAGTTCTTC
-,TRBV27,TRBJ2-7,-,CASSRTDAGSYEQYF,TGTGCCAGCAGCCGGACGGACGCCGGAAGCTACGAGCAGTACTTC
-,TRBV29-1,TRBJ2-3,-,CSADRNTDTQYF,TGCAGCGCCGACAGGAACACAGATACGCAGTATTTT
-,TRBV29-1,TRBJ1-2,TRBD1,CSVSWTGGWGYTF,TGCAGCGTTAGCTGGACAGGGGGCTGGGGCTACACCTTC
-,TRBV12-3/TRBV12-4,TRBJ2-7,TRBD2,CASSPRGSGRPSGEQYF,TGTGCCAGCAGTCCCCGGGGTAGCGGGAGGCCCTCGGGCGAGCAGTACTTC
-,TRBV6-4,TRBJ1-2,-,CASSREEGMSYGYTF,TGTGCCAGCAGTCGAGAGGAGGGCATGAGCTATGGCTACACCTTC
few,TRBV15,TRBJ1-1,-,CATSSKLGSTEAFF,TGTGCCACCAGCAGTAAGCTGGGGAGCACTGAAGCTTTCTTT
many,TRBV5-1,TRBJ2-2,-,CASSFLAGVTGELFF,TGCGCCAGCAGCTTTCTTGCAGGGGTGACCGGGGAGCTGTTTTTT
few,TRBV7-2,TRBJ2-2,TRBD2,CASRETGTRILGELFF,TGTGCCAGCAGAGAGACCGGGACTAGAATACTCGGGGAGCTGTTTTTT
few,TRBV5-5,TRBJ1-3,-,CASSSSGSGNTIYF,TGTGCCAGCAGCAGTTCAGGGTCTGGAAACACCATATATTTT
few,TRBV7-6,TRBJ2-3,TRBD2,CASSLDGGTTSTDTQYF,TGTGCCAGCAGCTTAGACGGAGGGACTACTAGCACAGATACGCAGTATTTT
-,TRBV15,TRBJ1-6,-,CATSSEQGGLHF,TGTGCCACCAGCAGTGAACAGGGAGGCCTCCACTTT
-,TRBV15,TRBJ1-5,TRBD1,CATSRGTGGQPQHF,TGTGCCACCAGCAGAGGGACAGGGGGTCAGCCCCAGCATTTT
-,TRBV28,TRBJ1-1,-,CASSLTGIPEAFF,TGTGCCAGCAGTTTAACAGGGATCCCTGAAGCTTTCTTT